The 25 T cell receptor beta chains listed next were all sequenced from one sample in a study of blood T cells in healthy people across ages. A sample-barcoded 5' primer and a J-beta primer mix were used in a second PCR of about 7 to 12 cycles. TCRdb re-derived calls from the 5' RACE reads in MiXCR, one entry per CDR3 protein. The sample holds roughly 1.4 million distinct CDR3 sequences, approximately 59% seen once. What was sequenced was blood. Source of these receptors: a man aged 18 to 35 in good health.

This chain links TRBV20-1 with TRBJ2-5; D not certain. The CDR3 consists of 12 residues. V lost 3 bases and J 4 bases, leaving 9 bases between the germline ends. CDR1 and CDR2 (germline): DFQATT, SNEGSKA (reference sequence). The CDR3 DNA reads TGCAGTGCTAGTTCCCTAGGAGAGACCCAGTACTTC. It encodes CSASSLGETQYF.

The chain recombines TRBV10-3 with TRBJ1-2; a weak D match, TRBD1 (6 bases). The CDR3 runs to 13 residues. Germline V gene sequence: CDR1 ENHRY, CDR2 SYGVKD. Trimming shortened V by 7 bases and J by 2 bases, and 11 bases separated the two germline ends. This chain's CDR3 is CAIKMDRNYGYTF. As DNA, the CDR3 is TGTGCCATCAAAATGGACAGAAACTATGGCTACACCTTC.

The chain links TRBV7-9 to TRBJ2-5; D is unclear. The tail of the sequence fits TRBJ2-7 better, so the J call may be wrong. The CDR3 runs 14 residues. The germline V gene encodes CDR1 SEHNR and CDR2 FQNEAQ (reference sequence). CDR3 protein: CASSLRRSTYEQYF. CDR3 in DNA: TGTGCCAGCAGCCTTAGGAGAAGCACTTACGAGCAGTACTTC.

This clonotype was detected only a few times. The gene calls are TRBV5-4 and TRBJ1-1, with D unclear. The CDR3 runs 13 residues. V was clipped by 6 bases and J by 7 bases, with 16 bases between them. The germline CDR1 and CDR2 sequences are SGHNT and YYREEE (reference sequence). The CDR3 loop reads CASNQYTSGEAFF. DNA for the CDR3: TGTGCCAGCAACCAATACACGTCGGGTGAAGCTTTCTTT.

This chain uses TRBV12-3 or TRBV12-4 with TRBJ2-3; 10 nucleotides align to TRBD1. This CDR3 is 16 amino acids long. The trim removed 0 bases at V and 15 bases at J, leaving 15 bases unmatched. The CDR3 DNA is TGTGCCAGCAGTTTAGCGTTGACAGGGGGCGCAGATATGCAATATTTT. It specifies CASSLALTGGADMQYF.

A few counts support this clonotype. The CDR3 reads CASSQEVKGLGELFF. The CDR3 coding sequence is TGCGCCAGCAGCCAAGAAGTGAAGGGACTTGGGGAGCTGTTTTTT. V and J are TRBV4-1 and TRBJ2-2; a weak D match, TRBD2 (6 bases). The CDR3 consists of 15 residues. V lost 0 bases to trimming and J lost 8 bases, with 13 bases between them. Germline V gives CDR1 MGHRA, CDR2 YSYEKL.

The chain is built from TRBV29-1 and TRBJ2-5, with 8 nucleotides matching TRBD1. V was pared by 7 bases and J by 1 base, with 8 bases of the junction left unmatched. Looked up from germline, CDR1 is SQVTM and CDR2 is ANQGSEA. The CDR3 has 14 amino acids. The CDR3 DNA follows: TGCAGCGCCCCCGGACAGGGTGTCCAAGAGACCCAGTACTTC. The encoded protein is CSAPGQGVQETQYF. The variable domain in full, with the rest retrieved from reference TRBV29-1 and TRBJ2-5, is SAVISQKPSRDICQRGTSLTIQCQVDSQVTMMFWYRQQPGQSLTLIATANQGSEATYESGFVIDKFPISRPNLTFSTLTVSNMSPEDSSIYLCSAPGQGVQETQYFGPGTRLLVL.

DNA of the CDR3: TGTGCCAGCAGTTACCCCCGACTAGCGGGAAACAATGAGCAGTTCTTC. It specifies CASSYPRLAGNNEQFF. The J gene is TRBJ2-1, the V gene TRBV6-2 or TRBV6-3; 11 nucleotides agree with TRBD2. The CDR3 runs to 16 residues. With V trimmed by 2 bases and J by 5 bases, 5 bases remained unmatched. CDR1 and CDR2 (germline): MNHEY, SVGEGT.

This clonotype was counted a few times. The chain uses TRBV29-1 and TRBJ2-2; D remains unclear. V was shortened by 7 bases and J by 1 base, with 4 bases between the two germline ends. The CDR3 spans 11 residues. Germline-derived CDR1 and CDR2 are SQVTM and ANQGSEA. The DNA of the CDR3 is TGCAGCGCTCAGAACACCGGGGAGCTGTTTTTT. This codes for CSAQNTGELFF.

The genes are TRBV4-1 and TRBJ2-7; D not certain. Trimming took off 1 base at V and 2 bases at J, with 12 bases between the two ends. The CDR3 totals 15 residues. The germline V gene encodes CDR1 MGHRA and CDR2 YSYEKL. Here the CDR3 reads CASSQVREQPYEQYF. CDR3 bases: TGCGCCAGCAGCCAAGTGCGAGAGCAACCCTACGAGCAGTACTTC.

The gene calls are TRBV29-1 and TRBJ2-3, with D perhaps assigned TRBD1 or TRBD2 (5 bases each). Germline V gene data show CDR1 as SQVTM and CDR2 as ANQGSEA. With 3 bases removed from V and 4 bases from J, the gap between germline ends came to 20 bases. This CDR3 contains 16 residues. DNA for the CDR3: TGCAGCGTTGACCTCTCCCGCGCAGGGAGAGCAGATACGCAGTATTTT. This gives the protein CSVDLSRAGRADTQYF.

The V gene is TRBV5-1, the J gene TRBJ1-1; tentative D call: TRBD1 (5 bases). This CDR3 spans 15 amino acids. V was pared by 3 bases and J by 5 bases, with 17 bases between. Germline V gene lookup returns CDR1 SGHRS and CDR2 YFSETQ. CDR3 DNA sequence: TGCGCCAGCAGCTGGAGCGGGGGGGGGAATACTGAAGCTTTCTTT. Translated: CASSWSGGGNTEAFF.

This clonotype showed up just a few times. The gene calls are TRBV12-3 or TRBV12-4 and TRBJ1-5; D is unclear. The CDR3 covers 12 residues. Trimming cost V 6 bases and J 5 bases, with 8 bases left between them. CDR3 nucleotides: TGTGCCAGCAGCCCCTCCGATCAGCCCCAGCATTTT. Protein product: CASSPSDQPQHF.

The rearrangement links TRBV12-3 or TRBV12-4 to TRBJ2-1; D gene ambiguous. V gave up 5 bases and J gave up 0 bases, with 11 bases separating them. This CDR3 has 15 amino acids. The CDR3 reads CASSAWVVSYNEQFF. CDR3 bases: TGTGCCAGCAGTGCCTGGGTAGTCTCCTACAATGAGCAGTTCTTC.

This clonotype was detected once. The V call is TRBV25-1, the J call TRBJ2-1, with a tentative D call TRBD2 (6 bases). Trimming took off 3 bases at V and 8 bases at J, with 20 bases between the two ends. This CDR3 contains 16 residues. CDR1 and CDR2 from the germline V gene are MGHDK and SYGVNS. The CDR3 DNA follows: TGTGCCAGCAGTGATAGGCGGGAAGGGCAGGTCGATGAGCAGTTCTTC. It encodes CASSDRREGQVDEQFF.

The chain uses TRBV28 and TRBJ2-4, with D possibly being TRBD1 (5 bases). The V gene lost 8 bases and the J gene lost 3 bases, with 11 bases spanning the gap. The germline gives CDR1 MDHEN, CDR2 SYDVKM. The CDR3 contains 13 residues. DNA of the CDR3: TGTGCCAGCCGCTTAGGACACAAAAACATTCAGTACTTC. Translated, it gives CASRLGHKNIQYF.

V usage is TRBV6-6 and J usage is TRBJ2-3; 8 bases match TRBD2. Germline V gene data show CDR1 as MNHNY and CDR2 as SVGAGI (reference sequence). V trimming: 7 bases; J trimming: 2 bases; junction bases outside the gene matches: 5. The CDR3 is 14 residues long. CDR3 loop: CASKIAGLTDTQYF. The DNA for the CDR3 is TGTGCCAGCAAGATAGCGGGACTCACAGATACGCAGTATTTT.

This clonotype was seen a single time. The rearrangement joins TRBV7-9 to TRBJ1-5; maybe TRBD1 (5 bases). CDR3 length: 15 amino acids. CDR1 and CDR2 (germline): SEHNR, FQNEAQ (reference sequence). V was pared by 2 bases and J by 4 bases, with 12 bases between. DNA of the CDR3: TGTGCCAGCAGCTTATCGGACGGGGGTAATCAGCCCCAGCATTTT. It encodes CASSLSDGGNQPQHF.

Here the CDR3 DNA reads TGCAGCGTTGAAGGGGACAGGGGCGGTAGCGCTAGGGGTACTGAAGCTTTCTTT. This gives the protein CSVEGDRGGSARGTEAFF. The rearrangement uses TRBV29-1 and TRBJ1-1; the match to TRBD1 covers 10 bases. Germline V gene lookup returns CDR1 SQVTM and CDR2 ANQGSEA. This CDR3 region has 18 residues. V gave up 1 base and J gave up 5 bases; unmatched junction bases: 16.

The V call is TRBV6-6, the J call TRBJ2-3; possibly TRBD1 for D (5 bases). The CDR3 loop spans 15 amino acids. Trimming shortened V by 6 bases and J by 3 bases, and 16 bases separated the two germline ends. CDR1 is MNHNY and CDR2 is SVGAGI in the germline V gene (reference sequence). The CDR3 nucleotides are TGTGCCAGCAGCATCGACAGTCTTTTAACAGATACGCAGTATTTT. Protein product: CASSIDSLLTDTQYF.

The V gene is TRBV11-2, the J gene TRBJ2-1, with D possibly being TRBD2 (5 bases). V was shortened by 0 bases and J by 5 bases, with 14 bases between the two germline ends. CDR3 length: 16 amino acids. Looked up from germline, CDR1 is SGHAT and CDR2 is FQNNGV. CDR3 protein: CASSLEGGLLNNEQFF. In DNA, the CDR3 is TGTGCCAGCAGCTTAGAGGGCGGACTCCTTAACAATGAGCAGTTCTTC.

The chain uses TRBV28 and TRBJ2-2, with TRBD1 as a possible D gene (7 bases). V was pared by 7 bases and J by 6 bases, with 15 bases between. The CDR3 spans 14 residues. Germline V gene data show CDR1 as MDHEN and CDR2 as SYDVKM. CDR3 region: CASKPGGHAGELFF. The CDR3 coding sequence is TGTGCCAGCAAACCAGGGGGGCACGCCGGGGAGCTGTTTTTT. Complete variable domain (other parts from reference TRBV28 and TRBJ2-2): DVKVTQSSRYLVKRTGEKVFLECVQDMDHENMFWYRQDPGLGLRLIYFSYDVKMKEKGDIPEGYSVSREKKERFSLILESASTNQTSMYLCASKPGGHAGELFFGEGSRLTVL.

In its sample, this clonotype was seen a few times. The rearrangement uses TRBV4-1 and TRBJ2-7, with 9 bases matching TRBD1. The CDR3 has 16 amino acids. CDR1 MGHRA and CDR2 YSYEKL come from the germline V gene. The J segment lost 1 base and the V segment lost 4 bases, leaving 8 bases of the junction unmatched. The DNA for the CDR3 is TGCGCCAGCAGCCCCGAACAGGGGGCGCGATCCTACGAGCAGTACTTC. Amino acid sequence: CASSPEQGARSYEQYF.

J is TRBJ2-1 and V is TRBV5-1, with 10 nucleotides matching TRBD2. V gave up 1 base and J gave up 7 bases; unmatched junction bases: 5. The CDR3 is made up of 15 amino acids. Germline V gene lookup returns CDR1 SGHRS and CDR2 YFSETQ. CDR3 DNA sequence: TGCGCCAGCAGCTTGTCTAGCGGGAGCGGAAATGAGCAGTTCTTC. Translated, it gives CASSLSSGSGNEQFF. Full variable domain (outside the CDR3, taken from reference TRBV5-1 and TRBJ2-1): KAGVTQTPRYLIKTRGQQVTLSCSPISGHRSVSWYQQTPGQGLQFLFEYFSETQRNKGNFPGRFSGRQFSNSRSEMNVSTLELGDSALYLCASSLSSGSGNEQFFGPGTRLTVL.

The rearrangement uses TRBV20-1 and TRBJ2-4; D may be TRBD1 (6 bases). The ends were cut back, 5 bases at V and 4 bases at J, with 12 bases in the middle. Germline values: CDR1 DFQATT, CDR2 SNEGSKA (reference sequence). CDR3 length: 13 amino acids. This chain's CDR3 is CSAPRQVKNIQYF. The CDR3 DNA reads TGCAGTGCTCCCCGACAGGTTAAAAACATTCAGTACTTC.